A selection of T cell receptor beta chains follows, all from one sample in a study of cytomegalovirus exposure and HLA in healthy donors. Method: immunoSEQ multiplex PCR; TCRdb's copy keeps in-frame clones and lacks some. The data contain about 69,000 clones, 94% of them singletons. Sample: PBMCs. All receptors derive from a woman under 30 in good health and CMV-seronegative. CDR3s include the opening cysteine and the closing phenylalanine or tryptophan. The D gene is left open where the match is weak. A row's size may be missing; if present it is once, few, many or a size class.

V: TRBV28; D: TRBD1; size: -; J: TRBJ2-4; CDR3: CASSSPGGEAKNIQYF; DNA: TGTGCCAGCAGTTCCCCAGGGGGTGAAGCCAAAAACATTCAGTACTTC
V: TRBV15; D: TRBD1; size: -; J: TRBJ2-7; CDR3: CATSGRDRASSYEQYF; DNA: TGTGCCACCAGCGGACGAGACAGGGCTTCTTCCTACGAGCAGTACTTC
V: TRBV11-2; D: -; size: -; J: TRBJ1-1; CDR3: CASSPRAGTEAFF; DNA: TGTGCCAGCAGCCCCCGGGCGGGGACTGAAGCTTTCTTT
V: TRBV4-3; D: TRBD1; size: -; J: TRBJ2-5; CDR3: CASSQDEGAQETQYF; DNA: TGCGCCAGCAGCCAAGATGAGGGGGCACAAGAGACCCAGTACTTC
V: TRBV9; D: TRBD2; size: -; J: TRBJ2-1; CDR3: CASSVAGTIGNEQFF; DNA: TGTGCCAGCAGCGTTGCCGGGACTATAGGCAATGAGCAGTTCTTC
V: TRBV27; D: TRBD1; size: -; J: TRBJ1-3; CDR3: CASSLSPPEGTGISGNTIYF; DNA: TGTGCCAGCAGTTTATCGCCTCCTGAAGGGACAGGAATCTCTGGAAACACCATATATTTT
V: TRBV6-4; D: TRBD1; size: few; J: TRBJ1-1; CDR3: CASSDSDRAEAFF; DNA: TGTGCCAGCAGTGACTCGGACAGGGCTGAAGCTTTCTTT
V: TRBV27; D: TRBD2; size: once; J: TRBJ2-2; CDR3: CASSLYGGSGTGELFF; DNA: TGTGCCAGCAGTTTATACGGCGGGAGTGGCACCGGGGAGCTGTTTTTT
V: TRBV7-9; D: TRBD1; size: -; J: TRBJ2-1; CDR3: CASSYPLQGARIINEQFF; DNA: TGTGCCAGCAGCTACCCCCTACAGGGGGCGCGAATTATCAATGAGCAGTTCTTC
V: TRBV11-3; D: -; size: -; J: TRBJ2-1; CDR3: CASSLEGGVVYNEQFF; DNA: TGTGCCAGCAGCTTAGAGGGGGGAGTTGTCTACAATGAGCAGTTCTTC
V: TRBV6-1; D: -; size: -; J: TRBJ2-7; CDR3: CASSDTGTYEQYF; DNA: TGTGCCAGCAGTGATACAGGCACCTACGAGCAGTACTTC
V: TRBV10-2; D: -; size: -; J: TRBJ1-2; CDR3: CASSEVALNYGYTF; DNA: TGCGCCAGCAGTGAAGTGGCCTTAAACTATGGCTACACCTTC
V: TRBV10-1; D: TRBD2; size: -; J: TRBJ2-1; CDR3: CASSGTSADPYNEQFF; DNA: TGCGCCAGCAGTGGGACTAGCGCCGACCCCTACAATGAGCAGTTCTTC
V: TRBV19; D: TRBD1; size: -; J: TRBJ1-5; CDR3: CASTGNNRDSRPYSNQPQHF; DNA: TGTGCCAGTACGGGCAATAACCGGGACAGCCGCCCTTATAGCAATCAGCCCCAGCATTTT
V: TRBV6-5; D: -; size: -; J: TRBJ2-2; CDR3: CASSPTSGELFF; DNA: TGTGCCAGCAGTCCGACTTCCGGGGAGCTGTTTTTT
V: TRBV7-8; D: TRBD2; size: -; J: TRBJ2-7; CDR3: CASSPPTSGHSSYEQYF; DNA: TGTGCCAGCAGCCCCCCAACTAGCGGGCACAGCTCCTACGAGCAGTACTTC
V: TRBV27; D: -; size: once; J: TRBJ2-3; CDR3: CASSRGGPSTDTQYF; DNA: TGTGCCAGCAGCCGCGGGGGCCCTAGCACAGATACGCAGTATTTT
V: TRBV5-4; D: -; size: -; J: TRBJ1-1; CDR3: CASAKEGGRFLMNTEAFF; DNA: TGTGCCAGCGCTAAGGAAGGGGGAAGGTTTCTGATGAACACTGAAGCTTTCTTT